Each of the 29 T cell receptor beta chains below was sequenced from the same sample in a study of early stage breast cancer tumors. Using immunoSEQ multiplex PCR, the repertoire was profiled, and TCRdb retains in-frame clones only, with some absent. This sample has around 28,000 clones, with less than 75% found just once. Sequencing was performed on breast tumor tissue. The source of these receptors is a person between 45 and 65 years old with breast cancer.

A single count supports this clone. This chain connects TRBV28 to TRBJ2-7; D assignment may be TRBD1 or TRBD2 (5 bases each). This CDR3 is 13 amino acids long. Per germline, CDR1 MDHEN and CDR2 SYDVKM. Trimming stripped 4 bases from V and 2 bases from J, with 9 bases between. CDR3 DNA: TGTGCCAGCAGTTCCGGGGCCCCCTACGAGCAGTACTTC. Protein product: CASSSGAPYEQYF.

The chain uses TRBV9 and TRBJ2-1; 11 bases line up with TRBD2. Trimming removed 4 bases from V and 3 bases from J; junction bases left unmatched: 3. Germline values: CDR1 SGDLS, CDR2 YYNGEE. The CDR3 is 15 residues long. CDR3 residues: CASSPGLAGYNEQFF. The DNA for the CDR3 is TGTGCCAGCAGCCCCGGACTAGCGGGCTACAATGAGCAGTTCTTC.

The rearrangement uses TRBV30 and TRBJ2-5; D tentatively fits TRBD1 or TRBD2 (5 bases each). The CDR3 length is 12 residues. Per germline, CDR1 GTSNPN and CDR2 SVGIG (reference sequence). V was shortened by 4 bases and J by 7 bases, with 13 bases between the two germline ends. CDR3: CAWNEGQGTQYF. The CDR3 DNA sequence: TGTGCCTGGAACGAGGGGCAGGGGACCCAGTACTTC.

The rearrangement joins TRBV19 to TRBJ1-5; TRBD1 aligns across 7 bases. CDR1 and CDR2 (germline): LNHDA, SQIVND (reference sequence). The CDR3 contains 14 residues. V shed 4 bases, J shed 4 bases, and the junction held 4 bases outside the gene matches. CDR3 sequence (DNA): TGTGCCAGTAGTAAAGGGGGCTTGAATCAGCCCCAGCATTTT. Translation gives CASSKGGLNQPQHF.

This clone is categorized as medium-sized. This rearrangement joins TRBV7-3 to TRBJ2-7; 7 bases match TRBD2. Germline loops: CDR1 SGHTA, CDR2 FQGTGA. The CDR3 covers 15 residues. Trimming cost V 5 bases and J 4 bases; bases outside gene matches: 11. CDR3 nucleotide sequence: TGTGCCAGCAGCCGGGGGGTCGGCGAGGGGTACGAGCAGTACTTC. It codes for CASSRGVGEGYEQYF.

The J gene is TRBJ2-7, the V gene TRBV19, with 7 bases lining up with TRBD1. CDR1 LNHDA and CDR2 SQIVND come from the germline V gene (reference sequence). V gave up 11 bases and J gave up 6 bases; unmatched junction bases: 10. The CDR3 length is 12 residues. In DNA, the CDR3 is TGTGCCTCCGAGCCTCCAGGGGGCGAGCAGTACTTC. It specifies CASEPPGGEQYF.

Written as DNA, the CDR3 is TGTGCCAGCAGTGGTCTAGGGCCTTCTGGGCAGTTCTTC. Protein: CASSGLGPSGQFF. This chain joins TRBV2 and TRBJ2-1; D not resolved. Germline loops: CDR1 SNHLY, CDR2 FYNNEI. The CDR3 loop spans 13 amino acids. Deletions cut 4 bases from V and 12 bases from J, with 16 bases between.

The chain combines TRBV6-5 with TRBJ1-5; 8 nucleotides agree with TRBD1. This CDR3 is built from 14 residues. Germline loops: CDR1 MNHEY, CDR2 SVGAGI. V lost 6 bases and J lost 3; bases outside the gene matches: 4. CDR3 amino acids: CASRYRGDNQPQHF. CDR3 nucleotides: TGTGCCAGCAGATACAGGGGGGACAATCAGCCCCAGCATTTT.

The chain combines TRBV30 with TRBJ2-5; a weak D match, TRBD2 (5 bases). Trimming took off 4 bases at V and 1 base at J, with 13 bases between the two ends. CDR1 and CDR2 from the germline V gene are GTSNPN and SVGIG (reference sequence). This CDR3 has 14 residues. The CDR3 DNA is TGTGCCTGGACCGAGGCTAGCTCCCAAGAGACCCAGTACTTC. It is translated as CAWTEASSQETQYF.

This clone has a single count. This chain links TRBV4-1 with TRBJ1-2, with D unclear. V was trimmed by 2 bases and J by 3 bases, leaving 10 bases between them. This CDR3 comprises 14 residues. Germline lookup yields CDR1 MGHRA and CDR2 YSYEKL. In DNA form, the CDR3 reads TGCGCCAGCAGCCAAAAGGGAGAACACTATGGCTACACCTTC. Its protein is CASSQKGEHYGYTF.

The chain has TRBV5-6 and TRBJ2-7, with unresolved D. Trimming stripped 4 bases from V and 2 bases from J, with 13 bases between. This CDR3 is 14 amino acids long. The germline gives CDR1 SGHDT, CDR2 YYEEEE. The CDR3 reads CASSPMSFPYEQYF. DNA for the CDR3: TGTGCCAGCAGCCCGATGAGTTTTCCCTACGAGCAGTACTTC.

J is TRBJ2-7 and V is TRBV7-5; the listed D gene, TRBD1, was not tested against the DNA. TRBV7-5 is reported as a pseudogene. CDR3 length: 16 amino acids. DNA for the CDR3: TGTGCCAGAAGCCAAGGTGGGACAGCGTTTTTCTACGAGCAGTACTTC. Amino acid sequence: CARSQGGTAFFYEQYF.

CDR3 coding DNA: TGTGCCAGCAGTGTAGGAGGGGCTGGGGCCAACGTCCTGACTTTC. Protein: CASSVGGAGANVLTF. The V gene is TRBV2, the J gene TRBJ2-6; perhaps TRBD2 as D (6 bases). Trimming cost V 4 bases and J 2 bases, with 9 bases left between them. The V gene's germline CDR1 is SNHLY and CDR2 FYNNEI. The CDR3 length is 15 residues.

J is TRBJ2-2 and V is TRBV9; 8 nucleotides agree with TRBD2. The CDR3 sequence is 16 residues long. J lost 7 bases, V lost 4 bases, and 12 bases had no gene match. Germline CDR1 and CDR2: SGDLS and YYNGEE. CDR3 DNA sequence: TGTGCCAGCAGCCCAAGGGGTAGCGGGACGATCGGGGAGCTGTTTTTT. As protein: CASSPRGSGTIGELFF.

The chain couples TRBV7-6 to TRBJ2-3; 7 positions agree with TRBD1. The CDR3 extends over 13 amino acids. V was clipped by 5 bases and J by 6 bases; unmatched bases: 5. The germline V gene encodes CDR1 SGHVS and CDR2 FNYEAQ. CDR3 residues: CASSKTGVDTQYF. In DNA form, the CDR3 reads TGTGCCAGCAGCAAAACAGGGGTCGATACGCAGTATTTT.

The table lists this clone with many counts. The chain joins TRBV6-5 to TRBJ1-2; 9 bases align to TRBD1. With V trimmed by 2 bases and J by 4 bases, 5 bases remained unmatched. The CDR3 contains 15 residues. Looked up from germline, CDR1 is MNHEY and CDR2 is SVGAGI. The CDR3, as DNA: TGTGCCAGCAGTTACCAAGGGACAGGGACCTATGGCTACACCTTC. Amino acid sequence: CASSYQGTGTYGYTF.

The V and J genes are TRBV19 and TRBJ1-1; TRBD1 aligns across 7 bases. From germline, CDR1 is LNHDA and CDR2 SQIVND (reference sequence). This CDR3 has 14 amino acids. V shed 4 bases, J shed 13 bases, and the junction held 15 bases outside the gene matches. The CDR3 DNA sequence: TGTGCCAGTAGTAGCGGTCGGGACAGTGGGCTTGGTTTCTTT. Amino acid sequence: CASSSGRDSGLGFF. Using reference TRBV19 and TRBJ1-1 for the parts outside the CDR3, the full variable domain is DGGITQSPKYLFRKEGQNVTLSCEQNLNHDAMYWYRQDPGQGLRLIYYSQIVNDFQKGDIAEGYSVSREKKESFPLTVTSAQKNPTAFYLCASSSGRDSGLGFFGQGTRLTVV.

This chain connects TRBV5-4 to TRBJ1-2; TRBD1 matches at 9 bases. J gave up 5 bases and V 3 bases, and 2 bases lay outside the gene matches. CDR3 length equals 13 residues. Germline V CDR1 and CDR2: SGHNT, YYREEE (reference sequence). The CDR3, as DNA: TGTGCCAGCAGCTGGACAGGGGATTATGGCTACACCTTC. Its protein product is CASSWTGDYGYTF. Variable domain in full (rest from reference TRBV5-4 and TRBJ1-2): ETGVTQSPTHLIKTRGQQVTLRCSSQSGHNTVSWYQQALGQGPQFIFQYYREEENGRGNFPPRFSGLQFPNYSSELNVNALELDDSALYLCASSWTGDYGYTFGSGTRLTVV.

The J gene is TRBJ2-1, the V gene TRBV27; no clear D gene. This CDR3 has 14 residues. V was clipped by 2 bases and J by 5 bases, with 10 bases between them. The germline gives CDR1 MNHEY, CDR2 SMNVEV (reference sequence). CDR3 nucleotides: TGTGCCAGCAGTTTACAGGACCATCACAATGAGCAGTTCTTC. Translating gives CASSLQDHHNEQFF.

This sequence joins TRBV18 and TRBJ2-5; 12 positions match TRBD2. Trimming removed 6 bases from V and 4 bases from J; junction bases left unmatched: 6. CDR3 length: 15 amino acids. The germline gives CDR1 KGHSH, CDR2 LQKENI. CDR3 protein: CASSTRLAGVETQYF. In DNA form, the CDR3 reads TGTGCCAGCTCTACCCGACTAGCGGGAGTAGAGACCCAGTACTTC.

There are a few counts of this clone. The chain is built from TRBV4-1 and TRBJ1-5; D gene ambiguous. Germline-derived CDR1 and CDR2 are MGHRA and YSYEKL. The V and J ends lost 0 bases and 1 base respectively, with 13 bases between them. The CDR3 extends over 17 amino acids. CDR3 nucleotide sequence: TGCGCCAGCAGCCAAGACGGTCCTTATCTGAGCAATCAGCCCCAGCATTTT. Its translation is CASSQDGPYLSNQPQHF.

V usage is TRBV6-5 and J usage is TRBJ2-1; 10 nucleotides align to TRBD2. Germline CDR1 is MNHEY and CDR2 is SVGAGI. This CDR3 comprises 14 residues. J gave up 7 bases and V 7 bases, and 7 bases lay outside the gene matches. CDR3 loop: CASKPAGGPNEQFF. In DNA, the CDR3 is TGTGCCAGCAAACCAGCGGGAGGGCCGAATGAGCAGTTCTTC.

This clone showed up just a few times. The gene calls are TRBV19 and TRBJ1-1; 7 nucleotides line up with TRBD1. In germline, CDR1 is LNHDA, CDR2 SQIVND (reference sequence). The CDR3 consists of 17 residues. The J segment lost 5 bases and the V segment lost 1 base, leaving 13 bases of the junction unmatched. CDR3 in DNA: TGTGCCAGTAGTATAGGGAGGAGGGCAGGGGGTCTTACTGAAGCTTTCTTT. Protein sequence: CASSIGRRAGGLTEAFF.

This clone has only a few counts. The chain combines TRBV7-9 with TRBJ1-1; a weak D match, TRBD1 (6 bases). Trimming shortened V by 4 bases and J by 9 bases, and 12 bases separated the two germline ends. This CDR3 contains 12 residues. Germline assignment: CDR1 SEHNR and CDR2 FQNEAQ (reference sequence). The CDR3, as DNA: TGTGCCAGCAGCTCCGGACAGTTTCAAGCTTTCTTT. Amino acid sequence: CASSSGQFQAFF.

The chain has TRBV11-2 and TRBJ2-7; D not resolved. V was trimmed by 1 base and J by 0 bases, leaving 19 bases between them. Per the germline V gene, CDR1 is SGHAT and CDR2 is FQNNGV. This CDR3 has 18 residues. The CDR3 region is CASSLVGGEAQNSYEQYF. The CDR3 DNA reads as TGTGCCAGCAGCTTAGTTGGCGGCGAAGCACAGAACTCCTACGAGCAGTACTTC.

This clone turned up a few times. V is TRBV6-1 and J is TRBJ2-7; 11 nucleotides line up with TRBD1. The CDR3 has 13 residues. Looked up from germline, CDR1 is MNHNS and CDR2 is SASEGT. Trimming took 7 bases from V and 7 from J; bases not matched to a gene: 6. CDR3 region: CASTRTGGREQYF. Written as DNA, the CDR3 is TGTGCCAGCACCAGGACAGGGGGCAGGGAGCAGTACTTC.

The chain has TRBV7-6 and TRBJ1-1; D call uncertain. V lost 4 bases to trimming and J lost 2 bases, with 11 bases between them. In germline, CDR1 is SGHVS, CDR2 FNYEAQ. The length of the CDR3 is 14 residues. This chain's CDR3 is CASSSGRTNTEAFF. CDR3 coding DNA: TGTGCCAGCAGCTCCGGACGGACCAACACTGAAGCTTTCTTT.

The genes are TRBV27 and TRBJ2-1, with D possibly matching TRBD2 (6 bases). V dropped 3 bases and J dropped 4 bases, with 10 bases sitting between them. This CDR3 spans 14 amino acids. Germline V gene data show CDR1 as MNHEY and CDR2 as SMNVEV (reference sequence). CDR3 bases: TGTGCCAGCAGTTTGGGGCGGGGTTACAATGAGCAGTTCTTC. The encoded protein is CASSLGRGYNEQFF.

The chain joins TRBV6-6 to TRBJ1-1; D unclear. Trimming removed 2 bases at V and 0 bases at J, with 7 bases between. CDR3 length: 14 amino acids. Germline assignment: CDR1 MNHNY and CDR2 SVGAGI (reference sequence). CDR3 region: CASSYSQMNTEAFF. The CDR3 region has the DNA TGTGCCAGCAGTTACAGCCAGATGAACACTGAAGCTTTCTTT.